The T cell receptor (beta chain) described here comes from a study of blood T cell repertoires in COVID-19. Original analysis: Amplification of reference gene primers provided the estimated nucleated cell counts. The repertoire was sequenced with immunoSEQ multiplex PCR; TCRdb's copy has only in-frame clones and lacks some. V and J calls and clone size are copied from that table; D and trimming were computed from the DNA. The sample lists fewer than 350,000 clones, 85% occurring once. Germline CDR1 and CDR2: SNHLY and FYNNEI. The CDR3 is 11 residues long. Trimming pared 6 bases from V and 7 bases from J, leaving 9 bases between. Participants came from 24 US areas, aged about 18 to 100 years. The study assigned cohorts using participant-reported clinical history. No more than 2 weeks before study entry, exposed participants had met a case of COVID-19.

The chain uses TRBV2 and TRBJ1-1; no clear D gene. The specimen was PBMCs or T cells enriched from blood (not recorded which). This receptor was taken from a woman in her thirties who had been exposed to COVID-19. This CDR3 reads CASRIRGEAFF. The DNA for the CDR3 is TGTGCCAGCAGGATTCGGGGTGAAGCTTTCTTT.